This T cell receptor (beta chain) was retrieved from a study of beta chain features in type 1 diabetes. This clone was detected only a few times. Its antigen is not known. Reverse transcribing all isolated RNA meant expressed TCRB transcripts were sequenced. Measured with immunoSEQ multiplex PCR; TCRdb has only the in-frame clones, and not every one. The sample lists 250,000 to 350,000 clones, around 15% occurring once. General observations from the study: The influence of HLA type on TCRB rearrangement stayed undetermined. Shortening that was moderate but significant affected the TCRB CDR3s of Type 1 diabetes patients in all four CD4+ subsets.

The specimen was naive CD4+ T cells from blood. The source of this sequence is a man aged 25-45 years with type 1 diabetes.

DNA for the CDR3: TGCGCCAGCAGCTCCACAGGGACTGGGGCCAACGTCCTGACTTTC. This sequence encodes CASSSTGTGANVLTF. This chain joins TRBV5-1 and TRBJ2-6, with a weak D call TRBD1 (6 bases). V was clipped by 3 bases and J by 2 bases, with 9 bases between them. Germline CDR1 is SGHRS and CDR2 is YFSETQ. The CDR3 runs 15 residues.